This T cell receptor (beta chain) is drawn from a study of T cell responses to AZD1222 COVID-19 vaccine (dated by TCRdb to the early 2020s). Regarding the research as a whole: TCR sequencing covered over 230 trial participants: 200 to 220 given two doses of AZD1222 and around 26 given two doses of MenACWY control vaccine. Trial participants were enrolled by age into subgroups of 18-55, 56-69 and 70-plus years, and about 150, 27 and 61 TCR-sequenced participants, respectively, were included in these subgroups.

As for this clone: Its target antigen remains unknown. Within one base of it there is no much larger clone, and no base qualities were kept.

The paper as a whole reports these results and caveats: Spike-specific TCR breadth and depth rose significantly after two AZD1222 doses compared with day 0 and with MenACWY recipients. Participants were mostly white British, with more females than males. The authors suggested clonal diversity may have been underestimated. The 56-69-year group was small, and its depth increase did not reach significance, likely because of low power. CD4 TCRs associated with the vaccine covered the entire spike protein, and the dominant responses were in regions 160-218 and 743-854. Reportedly, almost half of the unique spike-specific TCRs recognized epitopes lying outside the regions that are mutated in the B.1.351 and B.1.1.7 variants. Because no day 14 peak-response samples were available, repertoires were characterized only after the peak T cell response. Conclusions about previously exposed vaccinees were limited because only six AZD1222 recipients were SARS-CoV-2 seropositive at baseline.

CDR1 SGHRS and CDR2 YFSETQ are derived from the germline V gene. The CDR3 has 14 amino acids, counting the end cysteine and phenylalanine. The sequence is cut down to CDR3 DNA, 42 bases in frame from base 1. V and J are truncated by 5 bases and 2 bases respectively, leaving an intervening sequence of 13 bases. The CDR3 regions of human TCRbeta chains were analyzed by immunosequencing. On the study's bioinformatics: Repertoire TCRs were checked for matches against a reference library of SARS-CoV-2-specific TCRs that had been generated using the MIRA antigen-specificity platform. Breadth meant the fraction of unique TCRs that were SARS-CoV-2-associated, whereas depth meant the fraction of total T cells that were SARS-CoV-2-associated. Using the MIRA data, each spike-specific TCR was mapped to the spike region that the TCR reacts to and placed in a CD4 or CD8 class. Log10-transformed breadth and depth values were compared by one-way ANOVA with Sidak's multiple comparisons tests. The table was pulled from immuneACCESS by TCRdb, which kept in-frame rearrangements only. Such tables lose some clones; where checked, under half of the loss comes from unresolved V genes, and the rest has no known cause. Clone size and V and J calls were adopted from that table, with D and trimming inferred from the DNA. The sample records under 200,000 clones, 87% of which are singletons. The ten largest clonotypes hold around 1% of the sample.

The time point label on this specimen signifies: about 28 days (+/-7) after the second vaccine dose. AZD1222 recipients whose second dose came at about 4 weeks and those whose second dose came at about 12 weeks were combined into one group, since spike-specific TCR depth and breadth did not differ between the two schedules. Vaccinee samples came from UK trials COV001 and COV002, including a single-blind randomized controlled phase 2/3 trial of AZD1222 (ChAdOx1 nCoV-19) in healthy adults. Trial participant PBMC samples were collected at day 0 and day 28 after the second dose for TCRbeta chain sequencing.

The chain is encoded by TRBV5-1 joined to TRBJ1-1; 5 matching bases give a weak D call of TRBD1. The sequence derives from an adult who received the AZD1222 COVID-19 vaccine. Sample: peripheral blood, taken 28 days after the second AZD1222 dose. Read as DNA, the sequence is TGCGCCAGCAGTCGGGACGGGCCTAACACTGAAGCTTTCTTT. Its translation reads: CASSRDGPNTEAFF.